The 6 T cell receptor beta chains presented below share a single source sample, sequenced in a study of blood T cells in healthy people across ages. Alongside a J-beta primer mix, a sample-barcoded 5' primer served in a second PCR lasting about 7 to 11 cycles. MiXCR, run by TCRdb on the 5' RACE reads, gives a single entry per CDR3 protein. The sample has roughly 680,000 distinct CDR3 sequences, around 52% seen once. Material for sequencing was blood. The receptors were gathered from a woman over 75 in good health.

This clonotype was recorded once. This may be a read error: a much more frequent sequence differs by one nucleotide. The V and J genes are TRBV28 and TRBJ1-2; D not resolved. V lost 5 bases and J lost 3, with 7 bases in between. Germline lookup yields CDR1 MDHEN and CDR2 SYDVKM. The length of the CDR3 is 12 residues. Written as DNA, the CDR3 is TGTGCCAGCAGTCCTGCCTACTATGGCTACACCTTC. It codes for CASSPAYYGYTF.

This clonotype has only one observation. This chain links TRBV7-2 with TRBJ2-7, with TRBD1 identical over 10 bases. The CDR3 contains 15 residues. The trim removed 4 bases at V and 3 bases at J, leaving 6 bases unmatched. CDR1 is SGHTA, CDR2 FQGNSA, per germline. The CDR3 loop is CASSWWTGGDYEQYF. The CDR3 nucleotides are TGTGCCAGCAGCTGGTGGACAGGGGGGGACTACGAGCAGTACTTC.

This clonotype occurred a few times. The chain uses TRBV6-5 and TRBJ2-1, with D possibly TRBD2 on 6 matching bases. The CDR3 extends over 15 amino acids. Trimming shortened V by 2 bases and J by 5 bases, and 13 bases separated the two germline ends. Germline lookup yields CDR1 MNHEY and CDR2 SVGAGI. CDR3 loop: CASSYRTTANNEQFF. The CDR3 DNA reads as TGTGCCAGCAGTTACCGGACTACTGCTAACAATGAGCAGTTCTTC.

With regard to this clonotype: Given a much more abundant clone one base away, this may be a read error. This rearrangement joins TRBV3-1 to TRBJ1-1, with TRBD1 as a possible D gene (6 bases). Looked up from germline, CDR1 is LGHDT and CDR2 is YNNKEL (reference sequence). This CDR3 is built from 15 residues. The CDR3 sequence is CASSPQPLRGTGAFF. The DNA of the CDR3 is TGTGCCAGCAGCCCGCAACCACTCAGGGGCACTGGAGCTTTCTTT.

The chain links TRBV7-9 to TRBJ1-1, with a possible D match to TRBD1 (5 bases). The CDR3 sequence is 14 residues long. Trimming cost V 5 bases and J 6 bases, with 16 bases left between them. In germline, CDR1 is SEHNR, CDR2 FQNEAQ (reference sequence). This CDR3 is CASSRTGLLAEAFF. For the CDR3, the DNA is TGTGCCAGCAGCCGTACAGGTCTATTGGCTGAAGCTTTCTTT.

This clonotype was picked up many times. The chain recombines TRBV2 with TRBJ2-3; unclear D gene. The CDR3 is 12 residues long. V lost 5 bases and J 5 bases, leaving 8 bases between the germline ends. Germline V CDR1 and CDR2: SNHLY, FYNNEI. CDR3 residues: CASSRQQDTQYF. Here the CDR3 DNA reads TGTGCCAGCAGTCGACAACAAGATACGCAGTATTTT.